These 13 T cell receptor beta chains were sequenced from one sample in a study of early T cells in non-severe SARS-CoV-2 infection. One entry per CDR3 protein results from TCRdb running MiXCR on the 5' RACE reads. The sample includes tens of thousands of distinct CDR3 sequences, about 12% of them seen just once. Material: whole blood. These receptors were collected from an adult who was a healthcare worker with PCR-confirmed SARS-CoV-2 infection or an uninfected control (not recorded which).

The chain employs TRBV7-2 and TRBJ1-1; D may be TRBD1 (5 bases). Trimming removed 2 bases at V and 3 bases at J, with 7 bases between. This CDR3 has 13 amino acids. The germline gives CDR1 SGHTA, CDR2 FQGNSA. The DNA for the CDR3 is TGTGCCAGCAGCTTATGGGGGGACACTGAAGCTTTCTTT. As protein: CASSLWGDTEAFF.

This clonotype was seen more than once but under ten times. This rearrangement joins TRBV20-1 to TRBJ1-1, with 9 bases lining up with TRBD1. Germline V lookup: CDR1 DFQATT, CDR2 SNEGSKA (reference sequence). This CDR3 region has 14 residues. V shed 5 bases, J shed 10 bases, and the junction held 14 bases outside the gene matches. CDR3 DNA sequence: TGCAGTGCTCCCGCCCTCGGGGAGGGACAGGGAGCTTTCTTT. Translating it yields CSAPALGEGQGAFF.

V and J are TRBV20-1 and TRBJ1-1; D ambiguous. CDR1 is DFQATT and CDR2 is SNEGSKA in the germline V gene (reference sequence). The length of the CDR3 is 11 residues. V was cut by 8 bases and J by 0 bases, with 7 bases left in between. DNA for the CDR3: TGCAGTTCCCAAATGAACACTGAAGCTTTCTTT. Residues: CSSQMNTEAFF.

This clonotype occurred a few times. V gene TRBV11-1 combines with J gene TRBJ2-7; 7 bases are a match to TRBD1. Germline lookup yields CDR1 SGHAT and CDR2 FQDESV (reference sequence). This CDR3 is built from 17 residues. Losses at the gene ends were 4 bases for V and 0 bases for J; bases not matched to a gene: 12. Here the CDR3 reads CASSSLTGQVLSYEQYF. DNA for the CDR3: TGTGCCAGCAGCTCACTGACCGGACAGGTGCTCTCCTACGAGCAGTACTTC.

The chain links TRBV18 to TRBJ2-7, with a weak D call TRBD1 (5 bases). V lost 2 bases and J 0 bases, leaving 11 bases between the germline ends. Germline CDR1 and CDR2: KGHSH and LQKENI. The CDR3 spans 15 residues. CDR3 nucleotide sequence: TGTGCCAGCTCACCAAGGGGCAGCCCCTCCTACGAGCAGTACTTC. Its translation: CASSPRGSPSYEQYF.

There are many counts of this clonotype. J is TRBJ1-5 and V is TRBV6-2 or TRBV6-3, with a weak D call TRBD1 (5 bases). The CDR3 covers 13 residues. Germline V gene lookup returns CDR1 MNHEY and CDR2 SVGEGT. V lost 8 bases and J 3 bases, leaving 11 bases between the germline ends. CDR3 protein: CASSRGVNQPQHF. The CDR3 bases are TGTGCCAGCTCGCGGGGGGTCAATCAGCCCCAGCATTTT.

The chain is built from TRBV9 and TRBJ2-3; tentative D call: TRBD1 (5 bases). The germline V gene has CDR1 SGDLS and CDR2 YYNGEE. V was shortened by 2 bases and J by 4 bases, with 11 bases between the two germline ends. The CDR3 extends over 14 amino acids. Here the CDR3 reads CASSVRPGSDTQYF. DNA of the CDR3: TGTGCCAGCAGCGTGAGGCCAGGGTCAGATACGCAGTATTTT.

The genes are TRBV3-1 and TRBJ1-1; D gene ambiguous. There are 16 residues in the CDR3. Germline V lookup: CDR1 LGHDT, CDR2 YNNKEL (reference sequence). Between the trimmed V and J ends, which lost 4 bases and 3 bases, there was a span of 18 bases. CDR3 sequence: CASSLRLGRGYTEAFF. The CDR3 DNA follows: TGTGCCAGCAGCCTAAGACTAGGGAGAGGGTACACTGAAGCTTTCTTT.

J is TRBJ2-3 and V is TRBV29-1; 7 bases line up with TRBD2. V shed 3 bases, J shed 2 bases, and the junction held 5 bases outside the gene matches. The CDR3 loop spans 14 amino acids. Looked up from germline, CDR1 is SQVTM and CDR2 is ANQGSEA. The CDR3 protein is CSVEGRDYTDTQYF. The CDR3, as DNA: TGCAGCGTTGAGGGTAGGGACTACACAGATACGCAGTATTTT.

The table lists this clonotype with a few counts. The chain carries TRBV13 and TRBJ2-2, with D possibly called TRBD1 or TRBD2 (5 bases each). The CDR3 is 18 amino acids. V lost 5 bases and J 0 bases, leaving 19 bases between the germline ends. Germline V gene sequence: CDR1 PRHDT, CDR2 FYEKMQ (reference sequence). The CDR3 DNA reads TGTGCCAGCAGCGCCCTGGGGATGGGGGAAACGAACACCGGGGAGCTGTTTTTT. This codes for CASSALGMGETNTGELFF. Together with reference TRBV13 and TRBJ2-2, the CDR3 gives the full variable domain: AAGVIQSPRHLIKEKRETATLKCYPIPRHDTVYWYQQGPGQDPQFLISFYEKMQSDKGSIPDRFSAQQFSDYHSELNMSSLELGDSALYFCASSALGMGETNTGELFFGEGSRLTVL.

The gene calls are TRBV12-3 or TRBV12-4 and TRBJ1-4; D is unclear. V dropped 7 bases and J dropped 5 bases, with 5 bases sitting between them. CDR3 size: 11 residues. CDR3: CASTKNEKLFF. CDR3 coding DNA: TGTGCCAGCACCAAGAATGAAAAACTGTTTTTT.

V usage is TRBV10-1 and J usage is TRBJ2-3; possible D gene TRBD1, 6 bases. Per germline, CDR1 WNHNN and CDR2 SYGVQD (reference sequence). V was trimmed by 3 bases and J by 2 bases, leaving 9 bases between them. This CDR3 has 14 amino acids. The CDR3 loop is CASSDTGYTDTQYF. The CDR3 bases are TGCGCCAGCAGTGACACAGGGTACACAGATACGCAGTATTTT.

This clonotype came up a few times. This chain connects TRBV29-1 to TRBJ2-1, with D perhaps matching TRBD2 (5 bases). V was cut by 6 bases and J by 5 bases, with 17 bases left in between. Germline CDR1 reads SQVTM; CDR2 reads ANQGSEA. This CDR3 is built from 14 residues. CDR3 in amino acids: CSVTLPRTHNEQFF. The CDR3 coding sequence is TGCAGCGTGACACTCCCTAGGACTCACAATGAGCAGTTCTTC.